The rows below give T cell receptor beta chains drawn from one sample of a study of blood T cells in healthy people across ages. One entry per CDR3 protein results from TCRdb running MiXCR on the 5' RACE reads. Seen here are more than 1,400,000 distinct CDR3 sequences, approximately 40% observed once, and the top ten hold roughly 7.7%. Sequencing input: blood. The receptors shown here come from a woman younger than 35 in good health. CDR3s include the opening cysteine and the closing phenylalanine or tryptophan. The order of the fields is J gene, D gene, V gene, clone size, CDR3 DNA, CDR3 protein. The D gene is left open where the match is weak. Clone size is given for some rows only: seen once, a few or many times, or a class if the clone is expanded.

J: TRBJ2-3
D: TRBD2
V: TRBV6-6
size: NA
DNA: TGTGCCAGCAGTCCGAGACTAGCGGGGCTTCCAGATACGCAGTATTTT
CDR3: CASSPRLAGLPDTQYF

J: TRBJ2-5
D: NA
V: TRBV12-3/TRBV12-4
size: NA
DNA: TGTGCCAGCAGTCCCCTCCATCAACAAGAGACCCAGTACTTC
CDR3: CASSPLHQQETQYF

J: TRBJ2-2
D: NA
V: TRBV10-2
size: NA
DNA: TGCGCCAGCCAAATCCACACCGGGGAGCTGTTTTTT
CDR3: CASQIHTGELFF

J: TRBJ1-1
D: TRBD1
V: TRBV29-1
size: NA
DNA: TGCAGCGTGGGACAGGCTAACACTGAAGCTTTCTTT
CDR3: CSVGQANTEAFF

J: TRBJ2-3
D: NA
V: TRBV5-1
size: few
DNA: TGCGCCAGCAGAGGTGGGGGGACCGCTCTAGATACGCAGTATTTT
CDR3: CASRGGGTALDTQYF

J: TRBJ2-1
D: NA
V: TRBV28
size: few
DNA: TGTGCCAGCAGTTTTCTGTCGGGTTATGAGCAGTTCTTC
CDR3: CASSFLSGYEQFF

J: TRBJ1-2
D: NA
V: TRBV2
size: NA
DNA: TGTGCCAGCCGCTTGGAACACTTCGATGGCTACACCTTC
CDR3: CASRLEHFDGYTF

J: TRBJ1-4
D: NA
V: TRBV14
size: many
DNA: TGTGCCAGCAGCCAAGATCAGGGACACGGTGAAAAACTGTTTTTT
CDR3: CASSQDQGHGEKLFF

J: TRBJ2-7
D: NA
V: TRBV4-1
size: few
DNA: TGCGCCAGCAGCCAAGAAGTGGGGGGCCCTAAGTACTTC
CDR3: CASSQEVGGPKYF

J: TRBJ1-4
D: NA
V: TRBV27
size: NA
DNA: TGTGCCAGCAGTCCCGTTAGGGGCTGGGTTGAAAAACTGTTTTTT
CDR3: CASSPVRGWVEKLFF

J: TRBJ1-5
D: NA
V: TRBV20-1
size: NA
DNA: TGCAGTGCTAGAGAAACCCACGGGCGGGGGTCAGGAAATCAGCCCCAGCATTTT
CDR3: CSARETHGRGSGNQPQHF

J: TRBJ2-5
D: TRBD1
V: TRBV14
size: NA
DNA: TGTGCCAGCAGGCTCGGACAGGACTCCTACAATGAGCAGTACTTC
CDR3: CASRLGQDSYNEQYF

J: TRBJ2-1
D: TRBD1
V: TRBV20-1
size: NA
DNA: TGCAGTGCTAGAGCGACGGGACAGCTTTACGAGCAGTTCTTC
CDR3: CSARATGQLYEQFF

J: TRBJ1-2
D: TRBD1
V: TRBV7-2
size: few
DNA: TGTGCCAGCAGCACGGACAGGGTTAACTATGGCTACACCTTC
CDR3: CASSTDRVNYGYTF

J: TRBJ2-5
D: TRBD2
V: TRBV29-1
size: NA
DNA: TGCAGCGTTAGCGGACTAGCCTACCAAGAGACCCAGTACTTC
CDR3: CSVSGLAYQETQYF

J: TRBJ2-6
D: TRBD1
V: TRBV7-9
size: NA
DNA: TGTGCCGGCAGCCCCCCAGGGGGCGTTGGGGCCAACGTCCTGACTTTC
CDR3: CAGSPPGGVGANVLTF

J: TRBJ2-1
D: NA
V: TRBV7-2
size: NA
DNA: TGTGCCAGCCCCGCGGATGAGCAGTTCTTC
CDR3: CASPADEQFF

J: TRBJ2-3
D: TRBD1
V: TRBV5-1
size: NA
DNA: TGCGCCAGCAGTCCGGGACAGGGGGTATCTACGCAGTATTTT
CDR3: CASSPGQGVSTQYF

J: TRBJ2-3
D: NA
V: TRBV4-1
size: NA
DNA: TGCGCCAGCAGCCAAGCCAAGTATGTAGATACGCAGTATTTT
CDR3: CASSQAKYVDTQYF

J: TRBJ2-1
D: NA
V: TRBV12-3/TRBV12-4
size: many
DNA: TGTGCCAGCAGTCCCACTAGCAATGAGCAGTTCTTC
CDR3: CASSPTSNEQFF

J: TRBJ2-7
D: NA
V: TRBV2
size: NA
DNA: TGTGCCAGCAGTCCCGGACAGGACTACTACGAGCAGTACTTC
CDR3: CASSPGQDYYEQYF

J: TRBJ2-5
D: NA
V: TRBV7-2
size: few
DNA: TGTGCCAGCAGCTCCGGCTGGTTATTAGAGACCCAGTACTTC
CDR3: CASSSGWLLETQYF

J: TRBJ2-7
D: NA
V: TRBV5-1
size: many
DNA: TGCGCCAGCAGCGTGGTGACAGGCGACTACGAGCAGTACTTC
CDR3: CASSVVTGDYEQYF

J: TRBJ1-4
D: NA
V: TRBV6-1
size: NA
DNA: TGTGCCAGCAGACAACTCGGTGCAACTAATGAAAAACTGTTTTTT
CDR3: CASRQLGATNEKLFF

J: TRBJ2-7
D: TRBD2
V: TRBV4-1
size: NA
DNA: TGCGCCAGCAGCGAGGGACTAGCGGGCTTGTACGAGCAGTACTTC
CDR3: CASSEGLAGLYEQYF

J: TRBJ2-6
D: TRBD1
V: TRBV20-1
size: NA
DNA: TGCAGTGCCGGACAGGGGGCTTCCGGGGCCAACGTCCTGACTTTC
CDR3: CSAGQGASGANVLTF

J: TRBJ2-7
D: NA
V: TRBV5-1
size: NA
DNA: TGCGCCAGCAGCTTGTCAAATTCTCACGAGCAGTACTTC
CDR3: CASSLSNSHEQYF

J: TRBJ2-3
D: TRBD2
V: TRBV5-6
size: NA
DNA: TGTGCCAGCAGCGAACTAGCGGGGGGGCAGGGAGATACGCAGTATTTT
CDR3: CASSELAGGQGDTQYF

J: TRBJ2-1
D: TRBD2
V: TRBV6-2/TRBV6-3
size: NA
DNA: TGTGCCAGCAGTTACCTAGCGGGAGAGAGTGAGCAGTTCTTC
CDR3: CASSYLAGESEQFF

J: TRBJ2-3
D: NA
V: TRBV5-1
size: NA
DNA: TGCGCCAGCAGCTTGGACGCCAGACGCACAGATACGCAGTATTTT
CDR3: CASSLDARRTDTQYF

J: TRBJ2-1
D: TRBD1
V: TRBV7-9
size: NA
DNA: TGTGCCAGCAGCTTTTCCGGGACAGGGGAGTACTACAATGAGCAGTTCTTC
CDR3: CASSFSGTGEYYNEQFF

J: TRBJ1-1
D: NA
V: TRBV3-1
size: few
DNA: TGTGCCAGCAGCCAAGATCAGTTTTTAACTGAAGCTTTCTTT
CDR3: CASSQDQFLTEAFF

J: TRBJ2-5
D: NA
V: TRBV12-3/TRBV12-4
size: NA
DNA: TGTGCCAGCAGTTTTTTATTGGGGGAGACCCAGTACTTC
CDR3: CASSFLLGETQYF

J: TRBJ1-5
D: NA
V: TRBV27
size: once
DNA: TGTGCCAGCACCGCGCGGCTGGGTCAGCCCCAGCATTTT
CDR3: CASTARLGQPQHF

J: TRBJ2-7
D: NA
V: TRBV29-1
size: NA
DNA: TGCAGCGTTGGGGCGGGCTCCTACGAGCAGTACTTC
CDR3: CSVGAGSYEQYF

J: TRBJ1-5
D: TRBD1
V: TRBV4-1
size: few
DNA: TGCGCCAGCAGCCAGACCGGGACAGGGTCTGGCCAGCCCCAGCATTTT
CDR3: CASSQTGTGSGQPQHF

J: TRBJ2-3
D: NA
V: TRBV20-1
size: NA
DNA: TGCAGTGCTAGAGATCCAACCCAGGACCTGGCAGATACGCAGTATTTT
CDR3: CSARDPTQDLADTQYF

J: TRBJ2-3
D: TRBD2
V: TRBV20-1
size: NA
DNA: TGCAGTGCTAGAGATTGGGTAGCGGGAGGGTCCGATACGCAGTATTTT
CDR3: CSARDWVAGGSDTQYF

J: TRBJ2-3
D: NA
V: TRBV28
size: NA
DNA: TGTGCCAGCAGCAGAGGGGCGGACACAGATACGCAGTATTTT
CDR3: CASSRGADTDTQYF

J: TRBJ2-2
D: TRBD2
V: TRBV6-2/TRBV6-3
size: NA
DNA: TGTGCCAGCAGTTCTCTAGCGGGGGGACCCACCGGGGAGCTGTTTTTT
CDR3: CASSSLAGGPTGELFF

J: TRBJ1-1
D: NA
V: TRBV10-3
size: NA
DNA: TGTGCCATCGGGCGCCCCGCGGGACCCTTCCAGGCTACTGAAGCTTTCTTT
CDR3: CAIGRPAGPFQATEAFF

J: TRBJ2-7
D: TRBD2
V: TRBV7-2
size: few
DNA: TGTGCCAGCAGCACACAACCCGGGGGGTTTGAGCGGTACTTC
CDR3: CASSTQPGGFERYF

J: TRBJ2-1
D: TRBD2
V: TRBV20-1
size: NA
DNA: TGCAGTGCTAGGACTAGCGGGGGGGCCACTGAGCAGTTCTTC
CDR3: CSARTSGGATEQFF

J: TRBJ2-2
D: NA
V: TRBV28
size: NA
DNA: TGTGCCAGCAGCTCCCCCGGGACGACACTTGGCGGGGAGCTGTTTTTT
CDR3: CASSSPGTTLGGELFF

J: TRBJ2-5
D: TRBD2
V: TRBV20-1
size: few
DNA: TGCAACCGGGGGGGAGCGGAGACCCAGTACTTC
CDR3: CNRGGAETQYF

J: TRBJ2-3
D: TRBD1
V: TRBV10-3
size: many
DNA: TGTGCCAAATGGACAGGCTATAGCACAGATACGCAGTATTTT
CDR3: CAKWTGYSTDTQYF

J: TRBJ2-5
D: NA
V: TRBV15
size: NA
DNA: TGTGCCACCAGCAGAGATTTGGCCCTCAACGGTAATGAGCAGTACTTC
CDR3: CATSRDLALNGNEQYF

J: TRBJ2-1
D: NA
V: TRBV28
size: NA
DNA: TGTGCCAGCAGTTTCTCCCCAACGGTCAATGAGCAGTTCTTC
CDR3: CASSFSPTVNEQFF

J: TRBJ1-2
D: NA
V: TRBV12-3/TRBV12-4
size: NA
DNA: TGTGCCAGCAGTGCCGGGGCCTGGCCTGGCTACACCTTC
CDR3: CASSAGAWPGYTF

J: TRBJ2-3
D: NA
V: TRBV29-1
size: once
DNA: TGCAGCGTTGAGATGAGAGTGGGCACAGATACGCAGTATTTT
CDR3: CSVEMRVGTDTQYF

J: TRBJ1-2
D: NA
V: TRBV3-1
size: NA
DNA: TGTGCCAGCAGCCAAGATCCCCACAGGGCTGATGGCTACACCTTC
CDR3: CASSQDPHRADGYTF

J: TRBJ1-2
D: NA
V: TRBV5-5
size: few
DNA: TGTGCCAGCAGCTTGGGAGGGACCATGCTCCTCTATGGCTACACCTTC
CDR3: CASSLGGTMLLYGYTF

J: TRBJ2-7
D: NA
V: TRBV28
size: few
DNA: TGTGCCAGCAGTTTGCAGGGGACGCGTCTCTACGAGCAGTACTTC
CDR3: CASSLQGTRLYEQYF